The text below deals with one TCR beta chain. The entry originates in a study of blood T cell repertoires in COVID-19. About the research overall: COVID-19 samples from acute and convalescent phases originated in the United States, Italy and Spain.

Assay: immunoSEQ multiplex PCR; the TCRdb copy retains only in-frame clones and omits some. This sample has over 150,000 clones; roughly 80% occur once, and the top ten carry about 2%. This CDR3 is 13 amino acids long. Germline loops: CDR1 SEHNR, CDR2 FQNEAQ (reference sequence). Trimming shortened V by 3 bases and J by 3 bases, and 7 bases separated the two germline ends. Sequenced input: peripheral blood. The J gene is TRBJ2-3, the V gene TRBV7-9; D is undetermined. The TCR sequence derives from a woman older than 75 with acute or convalescent COVID-19. DNA of the CDR3: TGTGCCAGCAGCTTTAGCCGTACAGATACGCAGTATTTT. Residues: CASSFSRTDTQYF.